The clone carrying this TCR beta chain was seen a handful of times. The data were produced by immunoSEQ multiplex PCR, yet TCRdb's version contains in-frame clones alone and is incomplete. The data contain about 54,000 clones, approximately 85% of them seen just once; the ten biggest clones take up about 13%. The sample belongs to a study of blood T cell repertoires in COVID-19. The CDR3 runs 15 residues. CDR1 and CDR2 (germline): SGHTA, FQGTGA. Trimming left V 3 bases short and J 7 bases short, with 16 bases between. This chain links TRBV7-3 with TRBJ2-1, with D tentatively TRBD2 (7 bases). The sample consisted of peripheral blood. The receptor's source is a human donor in a cohort sampled during active COVID-19. DNA for the CDR3: TGTGCCAGCAGCTTCCAGCGGGACACGGTGAATGAGCAGTTCTTC. Residues: CASSFQRDTVNEQFF. The variable domain in full, with the rest retrieved from reference TRBV7-3 and TRBJ2-1, is GAGVSQTPSNKVTEKGKYVELRCDPISGHTALYWYRQSLGQGPEFLIYFQGTGAADDSGLPNDRFFAVRPEGSVSTLKIQRTERGDSAVYLCASSFQRDTVNEQFFGPGTRLTVL.